This T cell receptor beta chain is drawn from a study of T cell responses to AZD1222 COVID-19 vaccine. In the study overall: Pooling of second doses given at about 4 or about 12 weeks was done. Findings and caveats of the study: Only a handful of AZD1222 recipients were seropositive at baseline. The donor cohort was predominantly white British with a female majority, and clonal diversity may have been underestimated. The span of vaccine-associated CD4 TCRs extended across spike, with dominance at 160-218 and 743-854.

J lost 6 bases, V lost 3 bases, and 7 bases had no gene match. This CDR3 spans 13 amino acids. Per germline, CDR1 SQVTM and CDR2 ANQGSEA. Clones were read by immunoSEQ multiplex PCR, and TCRdb kept only the in-frame ones, dropping some. The table includes fewer than 150,000 clones, roughly nine tenths detected once. Worth noting for this clone: Its antigen remains unidentified.

The TCR comes from an adult in good health. The chain has TRBV29-1 and TRBJ2-7; 8 bases fit TRBD1. The sequences come from peripheral blood, collected on day 0 of AZD1222 vaccination. CDR3 region: CSVDGQGGGEQYF. CDR3 bases: TGCAGCGTTGACGGACAGGGAGGCGGCGAGCAGTACTTC.